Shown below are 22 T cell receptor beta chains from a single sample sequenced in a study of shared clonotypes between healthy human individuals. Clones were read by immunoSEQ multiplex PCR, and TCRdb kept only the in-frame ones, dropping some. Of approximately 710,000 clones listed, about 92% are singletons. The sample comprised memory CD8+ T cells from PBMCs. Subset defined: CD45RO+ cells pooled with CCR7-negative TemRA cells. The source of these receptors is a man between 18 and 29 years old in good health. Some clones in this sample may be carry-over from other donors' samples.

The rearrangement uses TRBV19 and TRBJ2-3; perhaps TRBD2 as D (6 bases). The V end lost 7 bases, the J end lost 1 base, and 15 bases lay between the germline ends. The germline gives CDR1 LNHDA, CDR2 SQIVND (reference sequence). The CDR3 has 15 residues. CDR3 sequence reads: CASTPIASGTDTQYF. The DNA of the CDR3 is TGTGCCAGTACCCCGATAGCTAGCGGCACAGATACGCAGTATTTT. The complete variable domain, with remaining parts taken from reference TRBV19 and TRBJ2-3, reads DGGITQSPKYLFRKEGQNVTLSCEQNLNHDAMYWYRQDPGQGLRLIYYSQIVNDFQKGDIAEGYSVSREKKESFPLTVTSAQKNPTAFYLCASTPIASGTDTQYFGPGTRLTVL.

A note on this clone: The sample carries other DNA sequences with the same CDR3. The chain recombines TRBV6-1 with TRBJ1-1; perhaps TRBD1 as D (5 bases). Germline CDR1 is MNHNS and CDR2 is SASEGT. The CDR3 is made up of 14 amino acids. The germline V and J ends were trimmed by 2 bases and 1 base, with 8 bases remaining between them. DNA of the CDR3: TGTGCCAGCAGTGAAAGGGGACCGAACACTGAAGCTTTCTTT. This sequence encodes CASSERGPNTEAFF.

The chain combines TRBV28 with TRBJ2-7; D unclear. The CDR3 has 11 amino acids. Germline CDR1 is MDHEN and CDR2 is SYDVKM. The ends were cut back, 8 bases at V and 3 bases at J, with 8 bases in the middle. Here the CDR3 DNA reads TGTGCCAGCCAACCCAGCTACGAGCAGTACTTC. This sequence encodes CASQPSYEQYF.

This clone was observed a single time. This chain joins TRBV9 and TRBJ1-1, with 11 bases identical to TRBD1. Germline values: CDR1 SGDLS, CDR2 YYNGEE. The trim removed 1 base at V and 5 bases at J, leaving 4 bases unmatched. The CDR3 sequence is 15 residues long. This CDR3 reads CASSVRDRGGTEAFF. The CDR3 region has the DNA TGTGCCAGCAGCGTACGGGACAGGGGGGGAACTGAAGCTTTCTTT.

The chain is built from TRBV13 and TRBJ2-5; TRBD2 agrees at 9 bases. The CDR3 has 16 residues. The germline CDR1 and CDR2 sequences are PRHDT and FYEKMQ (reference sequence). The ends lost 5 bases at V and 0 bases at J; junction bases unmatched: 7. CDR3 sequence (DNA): TGTGCCAGCAGCACCGGACTAGCGACTTACCAAGAGACCCAGTACTTC. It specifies CASSTGLATYQETQYF.

The CDR3 region is CASSPFGGNTIYF. The CDR3, as DNA: TGCGCCAGCAGCCCCTTTGGTGGAAACACCATATATTTT. This sequence joins TRBV5-1 and TRBJ1-3, with D hard to call. V was clipped by 4 bases and J by 3 bases, with 8 bases between them. Germline V gene lookup returns CDR1 SGHRS and CDR2 YFSETQ. This CDR3 region has 13 residues.

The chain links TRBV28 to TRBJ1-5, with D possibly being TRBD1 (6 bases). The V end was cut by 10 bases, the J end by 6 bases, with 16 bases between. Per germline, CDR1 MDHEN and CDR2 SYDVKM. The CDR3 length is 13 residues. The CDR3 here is CATGRGSVQPQHF. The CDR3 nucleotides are TGTGCCACGGGGAGGGGGAGCGTTCAGCCCCAGCATTTT. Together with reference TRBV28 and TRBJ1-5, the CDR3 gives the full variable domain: DVKVTQSSRYLVKRTGEKVFLECVQDMDHENMFWYRQDPGLGLRLIYFSYDVKMKEKGDIPEGYSVSREKKERFSLILESASTNQTSMYLCATGRGSVQPQHFGDGTRLSIL.

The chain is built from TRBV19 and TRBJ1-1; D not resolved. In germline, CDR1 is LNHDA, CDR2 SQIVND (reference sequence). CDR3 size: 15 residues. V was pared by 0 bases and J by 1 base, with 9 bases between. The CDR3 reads CASSIDPGWNTEAFF. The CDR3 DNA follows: TGTGCCAGTAGTATAGATCCGGGCTGGAACACTGAAGCTTTCTTT.

The chain's CDR3 is CAISESQDTEAFF. CDR3 DNA: TGTGCCATCAGTGAGTCGCAGGACACTGAAGCTTTCTTT. The rearrangement joins TRBV10-3 to TRBJ1-1; no clear D gene. Trimming stripped 0 bases from V and 3 bases from J, with 5 bases between. CDR1 is ENHRY and CDR2 is SYGVKD in the germline V gene. This CDR3 has 13 residues.

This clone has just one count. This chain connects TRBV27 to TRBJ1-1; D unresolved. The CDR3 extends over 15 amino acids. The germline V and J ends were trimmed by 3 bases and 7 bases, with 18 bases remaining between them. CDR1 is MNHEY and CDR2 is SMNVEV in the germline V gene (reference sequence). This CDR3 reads CASSLFGRRIHEAFF. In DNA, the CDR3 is TGTGCCAGCAGTTTGTTCGGCCGGCGAATCCATGAAGCTTTCTTT.

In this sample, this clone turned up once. This CDR3 reads CASKDSNQPQHF. The DNA of the CDR3 is TGTGCCAGCAAGGATAGCAATCAGCCCCAGCATTTT. The chain uses TRBV28 and TRBJ1-5; D is ambiguous. V lost 7 bases and J 0 bases, leaving 4 bases between the germline ends. The germline V gene has CDR1 MDHEN and CDR2 SYDVKM. The CDR3 has 12 amino acids.

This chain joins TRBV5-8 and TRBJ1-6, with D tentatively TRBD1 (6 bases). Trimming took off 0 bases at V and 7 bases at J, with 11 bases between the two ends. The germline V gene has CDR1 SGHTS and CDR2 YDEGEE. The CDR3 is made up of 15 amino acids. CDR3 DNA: TGTGCCAGCAGCTTGGGACAGGTCTCAAATTCACCCCTCCACTTT. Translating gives CASSLGQVSNSPLHF.

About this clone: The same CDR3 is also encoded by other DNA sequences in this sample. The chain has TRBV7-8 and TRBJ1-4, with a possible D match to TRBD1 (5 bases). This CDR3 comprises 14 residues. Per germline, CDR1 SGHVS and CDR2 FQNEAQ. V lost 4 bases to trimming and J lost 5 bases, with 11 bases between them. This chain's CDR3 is CASSSGRTNEKLFF. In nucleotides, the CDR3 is TGTGCCAGCAGCTCGGGACGGACGAATGAAAAACTGTTTTTT.

In DNA, the CDR3 is TGTGCCAGCAGCTACCGGGACAGGGCTGGGGCCAACGTCCTGACTTTC. Its translation: CASSYRDRAGANVLTF. J is TRBJ2-6 and V is TRBV7-9, with 9 bases aligning to TRBD1. Germline assignment: CDR1 SEHNR and CDR2 FQNEAQ (reference sequence). The CDR3 extends over 16 amino acids. J gave up 2 bases and V 4 bases, and 3 bases lay outside the gene matches.

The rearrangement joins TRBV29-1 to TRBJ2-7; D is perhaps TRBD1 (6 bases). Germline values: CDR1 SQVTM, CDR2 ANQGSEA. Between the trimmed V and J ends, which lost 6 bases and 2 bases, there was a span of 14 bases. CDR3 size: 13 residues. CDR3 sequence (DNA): TGCAGCGTCCTTAAAACAGGGCCCTACGAGCAGTACTTC. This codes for CSVLKTGPYEQYF.

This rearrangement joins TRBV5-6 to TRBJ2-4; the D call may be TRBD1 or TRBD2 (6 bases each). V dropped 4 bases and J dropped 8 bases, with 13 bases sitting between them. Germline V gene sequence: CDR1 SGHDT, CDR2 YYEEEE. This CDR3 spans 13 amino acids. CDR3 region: CASSAGGLYIQYF. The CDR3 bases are TGTGCCAGCAGCGCTGGGGGGCTATACATTCAGTACTTC.

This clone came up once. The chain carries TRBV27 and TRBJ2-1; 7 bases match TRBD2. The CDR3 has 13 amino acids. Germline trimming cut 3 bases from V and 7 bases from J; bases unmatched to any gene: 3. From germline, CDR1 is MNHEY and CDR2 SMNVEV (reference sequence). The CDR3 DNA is TGTGCCAGCAGTTTGGGACTATGGAATGAGCAGTTCTTC. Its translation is CASSLGLWNEQFF.

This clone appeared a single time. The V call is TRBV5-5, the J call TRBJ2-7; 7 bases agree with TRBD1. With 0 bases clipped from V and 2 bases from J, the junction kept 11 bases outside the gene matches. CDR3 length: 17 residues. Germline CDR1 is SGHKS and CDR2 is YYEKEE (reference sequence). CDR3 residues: CASSLAFPRDSTYEQYF. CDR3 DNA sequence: TGTGCCAGCAGCTTGGCCTTTCCCCGGGACAGCACCTACGAGCAGTACTTC.

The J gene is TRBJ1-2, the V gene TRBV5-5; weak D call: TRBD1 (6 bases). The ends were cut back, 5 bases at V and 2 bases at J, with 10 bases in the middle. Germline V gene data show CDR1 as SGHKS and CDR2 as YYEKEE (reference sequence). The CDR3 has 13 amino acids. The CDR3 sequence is CASREDRNYGYTF. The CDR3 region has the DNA TGTGCCAGCAGGGAGGACAGAAACTATGGCTACACCTTC.

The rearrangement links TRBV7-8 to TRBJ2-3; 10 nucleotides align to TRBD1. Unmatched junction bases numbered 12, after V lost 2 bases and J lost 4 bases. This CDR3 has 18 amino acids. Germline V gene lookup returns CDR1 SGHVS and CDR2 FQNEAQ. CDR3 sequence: CASSLWGLRDRGSDTQYF. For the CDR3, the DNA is TGTGCCAGCAGCTTATGGGGCCTTCGGGACAGGGGATCAGATACGCAGTATTTT.

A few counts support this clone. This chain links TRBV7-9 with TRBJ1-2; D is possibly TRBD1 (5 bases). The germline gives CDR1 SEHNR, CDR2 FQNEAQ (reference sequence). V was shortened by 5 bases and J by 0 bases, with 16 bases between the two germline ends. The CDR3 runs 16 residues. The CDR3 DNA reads TGTGCCAGCAGCGCAGGGATTGGAGGAGCTAACTATGGCTACACCTTC. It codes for CASSAGIGGANYGYTF.

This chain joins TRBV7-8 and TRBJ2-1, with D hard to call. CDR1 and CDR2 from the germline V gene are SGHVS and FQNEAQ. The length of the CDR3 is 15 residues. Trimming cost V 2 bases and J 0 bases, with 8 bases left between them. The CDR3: CASSLSRSSYNEQFF. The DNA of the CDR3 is TGTGCCAGCAGCTTATCGAGGAGCTCCTACAATGAGCAGTTCTTC.